Below, 30 T cell receptor beta chains from the same sample are listed, as sequenced in a study of T cell responses to AZD1222 COVID-19 vaccine. The method was immunoSEQ multiplex PCR; TCRdb's version includes in-frame clones alone and lacks a portion of them. The table records 95,000 to 150,000 clones, about 85% of them present only once. The sequenced sample was peripheral blood, obtained on day 0 of AZD1222 vaccination. These receptors all come from an adult in good health.

This chain joins TRBV11-3 and TRBJ2-1; possible D gene TRBD1, 6 bases. V lost 0 bases and J 8 bases, leaving 14 bases between the germline ends. Looked up from germline, CDR1 is SGHNT and CDR2 is YENEEA. This CDR3 region has 15 residues. The CDR3 DNA sequence: TGTGCCAGCAGCTTAGACCCTATGAAGGGGGATGAGCAGTTCTTC. This encodes CASSLDPMKGDEQFF.

The chain is built from TRBV5-1 and TRBJ2-1; TRBD2 matches 13 bases. The CDR3 sequence is 15 residues long. Unmatched junction bases numbered 5, after V lost 4 bases and J lost 7 bases. The V gene's germline CDR1 is SGHRS and CDR2 YFSETQ. CDR3 nucleotides: TGCGCCAGCAGCAAACTAGCGGGAGGGCCAAATGAGCAGTTCTTC. Residues: CASSKLAGGPNEQFF.

The rearrangement uses TRBV21-1 and TRBJ1-2; the table's D call, TRBD1, has no DNA check behind it. TRBV21-1 is labeled a pseudogene. The CDR3 is made up of 14 amino acids. CDR3 DNA sequence: TGTGCCAGCAGCAGACCGACAGGGAAGGGTGGCTACACCTTC. It translates to CASSRPTGKGGYTF.

The chain links TRBV9 to TRBJ2-5; D possibly corresponds to TRBD1 (6 bases). With 4 bases removed from V and 3 bases from J, the gap between germline ends came to 10 bases. Germline V gene lookup returns CDR1 SGDLS and CDR2 YYNGEE. This CDR3 spans 13 amino acids. The CDR3 sequence is CASSPGHKETQYF. CDR3 DNA: TGTGCCAGCAGCCCGGGACACAAAGAGACCCAGTACTTC. The complete variable domain, with remaining parts taken from reference TRBV9 and TRBJ2-5, reads DSGVTQTPKHLITATGQRVTLRCSPRSGDLSVYWYQQSLDQGLQFLIQYYNGEERAKGNILERFSAQQFPDLHSELNLSSLELGDSALYFCASSPGHKETQYFGPGTRLLVL.

The rearrangement uses TRBV21-1 and TRBJ1-4. TRBV21-1 is a pseudogene locus. The CDR3 consists of 15 residues. The CDR3 loop reads CASSKGYGYNEKLFF. Here the CDR3 DNA reads TGTGCCAGCAGCAAAGGGTACGGATATAATGAAAAACTGTTTTTT.

The chain uses TRBV6-2 or TRBV6-3 and TRBJ2-1; 16 bases line up with TRBD2. The V gene end was trimmed by 5 bases and the J gene end by 15 bases; junction bases not matched to a gene: 7. CDR3 length: 14 amino acids. The germline V gene encodes CDR1 MNHEY and CDR2 SVGEGT. CDR3 sequence reads: CASSTGTSGRARFF. In nucleotides, the CDR3 is TGTGCCAGCAGTACCGGGACTAGCGGGAGGGCCCGGTTCTTC.

This clone was seen just once. The V gene is TRBV9, the J gene TRBJ1-3, with D perhaps matching TRBD1 (5 bases). V was pared by 4 bases and J by 3 bases, with 20 bases between. Germline-derived CDR1 and CDR2 are SGDLS and YYNGEE. This CDR3 contains 17 residues. The CDR3 reads CASSLMAGGIGGNTIYF. CDR3 bases: TGTGCCAGCAGCCTTATGGCGGGGGGGATAGGTGGAAACACCATATATTTT.

The genes are TRBV19 and TRBJ1-5; 10 bases match TRBD1. The CDR3 totals 19 residues. With V trimmed by 9 bases and J by 2 bases, 19 bases remained unmatched. The V gene's germline CDR1 is LNHDA and CDR2 SQIVND (reference sequence). CDR3 in amino acids: CASNPGQGFVVPGNQPQHF. The CDR3 DNA follows: TGTGCCAGCAACCCGGGACAGGGGTTTGTGGTTCCCGGCAATCAGCCCCAGCATTTT.

This clone has just a few counts. V gene TRBV18 combines with J gene TRBJ2-4; D uncertain. Germline CDR1 is KGHSH and CDR2 is LQKENI. The CDR3 sequence is 15 residues long. V was cut by 3 bases and J by 0 bases, with 9 bases left in between. CDR3 bases: TGTGCCAGCTCACCGCCAGCACTAGCCAAAAACATTCAGTACTTC. It codes for CASSPPALAKNIQYF.

The chain joins TRBV3-1 (or the pseudogene TRBV3-2) to TRBJ2-1; D is unresolved. In germline, CDR1 is LGHDT, CDR2 YNNKEL (reference sequence). Trimming shortened V by 0 bases and J by 3 bases, and 9 bases separated the two germline ends. CDR3 length equals 15 residues. Written as DNA, the CDR3 is TGTGCCAGCAGCCAAGAGGTCGGGTTCTACAATGAGCAGTTCTTC. Its protein is CASSQEVGFYNEQFF.

The rearrangement links TRBV6-5 to TRBJ1-3; TRBD1 is a possible D gene (5 bases). Germline CDR1 and CDR2: MNHEY and SVGAGI. There are 15 residues in the CDR3. The V end lost 7 bases, the J end lost 0 bases, and 13 bases lay between the germline ends. The CDR3: CASTRDHSSGNTIYF. DNA for the CDR3: TGTGCCAGCACCCGGGACCATAGCTCTGGAAACACCATATATTTT.

The chain joins TRBV2 to TRBJ2-7; D unclear. CDR1 is SNHLY, CDR2 FYNNEI, per germline. This CDR3 has 11 amino acids. Trimming pared 4 bases from V and 3 bases from J, leaving 4 bases between. The CDR3 here is CASSGSYEQYF. The DNA for the CDR3 is TGTGCCAGCAGTGGGAGCTACGAGCAGTACTTC.

The chain employs TRBV11-2 and TRBJ1-2; 7 bases map to TRBD1. Losses at the gene ends were 5 bases for V and 6 bases for J; bases not matched to a gene: 9. The CDR3 is 14 residues long. Germline values: CDR1 SGHAT, CDR2 FQNNGV. In DNA form, the CDR3 reads TGTGCCAGCAGCCCAAGACAGGGTTGGGATGGCTACACCTTC. Encoded protein: CASSPRQGWDGYTF.

This chain connects TRBV28 to TRBJ1-5, with D possibly matching TRBD1 (5 bases). From germline, CDR1 is MDHEN and CDR2 SYDVKM. Deletions cut 6 bases from V and 4 bases from J, with 13 bases between. The CDR3 is made up of 14 amino acids. The CDR3 bases are TGTGCCAGCAGGGGGTGGGGGGGAAATCAGCCCCAGCATTTT. It encodes CASRGWGGNQPQHF. Full variable domain (outside the CDR3, taken from reference TRBV28 and TRBJ1-5): DVKVTQSSRYLVKRTGEKVFLECVQDMDHENMFWYRQDPGLGLRLIYFSYDVKMKEKGDIPEGYSVSREKKERFSLILESASTNQTSMYLCASRGWGGNQPQHFGDGTRLSIL.

The chain has TRBV27 and TRBJ2-2; D gene ambiguous. Trimming left V 2 bases short and J 3 bases short, with 13 bases between. The CDR3 totals 16 residues. Germline V lookup: CDR1 MNHEY, CDR2 SMNVEV (reference sequence). The CDR3 sequence is CASSLRLLGDTGELFF. The CDR3 nucleotides are TGTGCCAGCAGTTTACGGCTGCTAGGAGACACCGGGGAGCTGTTTTTT.

The chain uses TRBV29-1 and TRBJ2-3; D not resolved. V was pared by 4 bases and J by 0 bases, with 2 bases between. Germline V gene data show CDR1 as SQVTM and CDR2 as ANQGSEA. The CDR3 loop spans 11 amino acids. Here the CDR3 reads CSVASTDTQYF. The DNA of the CDR3 is TGCAGCGTTGCTAGCACAGATACGCAGTATTTT.

The CDR3 nucleotides are TGTGCCAGCAGTCACAAGGGGGGATTCGGCTACACCTTC. It translates to CASSHKGGFGYTF. This chain joins TRBV3-1 (or the pseudogene TRBV3-2) and TRBJ1-2; D is perhaps TRBD1 (6 bases). This CDR3 has 13 amino acids. The V gene lost 6 bases and the J gene lost 8 bases, with 16 bases spanning the gap. The germline CDR1 and CDR2 sequences are LGHDT and YNNKEL (reference sequence).

The V and J genes are TRBV14 and TRBJ2-5; 7 bases align to TRBD2. Germline trimming cut 1 base from V and 5 bases from J; bases unmatched to any gene: 7. This CDR3 is built from 15 residues. The V gene's germline CDR1 is SGHDN and CDR2 FVKESK. The CDR3 DNA sequence: TGTGCCAGCAGCCAAGGGGACTACCCAGGGGAGACCCAGTACTTC. Translated, it gives CASSQGDYPGETQYF.

This chain links TRBV2 with TRBJ2-3; TRBD2 matches 9 bases. Germline CDR1 is SNHLY and CDR2 is FYNNEI. The CDR3 extends over 17 amino acids. V lost 6 bases and J lost 2; bases outside the gene matches: 12. The CDR3 coding sequence is TGTGCCAGCAGGATATTAGCCGGGACTAGCCTCACAGATACGCAGTATTTT. Its translation: CASRILAGTSLTDTQYF.

Details on this clone: The same CDR3 also results from other DNA sequences found in this sample. The chain is built from TRBV20-1 and TRBJ2-7; D gene uncertain. The V end lost 1 base, the J end lost 2 bases, and 3 bases lay between the germline ends. The CDR3 is made up of 11 amino acids. The germline V gene encodes CDR1 DFQATT and CDR2 SNEGSKA (reference sequence). CDR3 residues: CSARGPYEQYF. The CDR3 nucleotides are TGCAGTGCTAGAGGGCCCTACGAGCAGTACTTC.

The chain recombines TRBV28 with TRBJ1-6, with TRBD1 matching 8 bases. Germline-derived CDR1 and CDR2 are MDHEN and SYDVKM. This CDR3 spans 16 amino acids. The trim removed 4 bases at V and 10 bases at J, leaving 12 bases unmatched. The CDR3 is CASSSYRGTGHSPLHF. The CDR3, as DNA: TGTGCCAGCAGTTCTTACAGGGGGACAGGTCACTCACCCCTCCACTTT.

J is TRBJ2-3 and V is TRBV25-1, with 9 bases matching TRBD2. The length of the CDR3 is 16 residues. The germline gives CDR1 MGHDK, CDR2 SYGVNS. V lost 3 bases and J lost 2; bases outside the gene matches: 6. Here the CDR3 DNA reads TGTGCCAGCAGTGACGCCCGACTAGCGGACACAGATACGCAGTATTTT. It translates to CASSDARLADTDTQYF.

Regarding this clone: Distinct nucleotide sequences in the sample also encode this CDR3. The chain carries TRBV20-1 and TRBJ1-2; D gene unclear. CDR3 length: 10 amino acids. From germline, CDR1 is DFQATT and CDR2 SNEGSKA (reference sequence). V was pared by 1 base and J by 11 bases, with 8 bases between. CDR3: CSARAVGYTF. CDR3 nucleotides: TGCAGTGCTAGAGCCGTGGGATACACCTTC.

The chain links TRBV12-3 or TRBV12-4 to TRBJ1-6; no clear D gene. V was clipped by 5 bases and J by 6 bases, with 5 bases between them. The CDR3 runs to 12 residues. The CDR3: CASSGGNSPLHF. In nucleotides, the CDR3 is TGTGCCAGCAGTGGTGGTAATTCACCCCTCCACTTT.

CDR3 coding DNA: TGTGCCAGCAGCCCCTTCGGGGGGAGTGACCGCAACTATGGCTACACCTTC. It yields the protein CASSPFGGSDRNYGYTF. J is TRBJ1-2 and V is TRBV4-2; TRBD1 might be the D (5 bases). V shed 4 bases and J shed 2 bases, with 20 bases lying between them. CDR3 length: 17 residues. CDR1 and CDR2 from the germline V gene are LGHNA and YNFKEQ.

V gene TRBV7-2 combines with J gene TRBJ2-7; no clear D. The CDR3 is 15 amino acids. Per germline, CDR1 SGHTA and CDR2 FQGNSA. V was shortened by 1 base and J by 1 base, with 11 bases between the two germline ends. For the CDR3, the DNA is TGTGCCAGCAGCTTAGTACCCGGGCCGTCCTACGAGCAGTACTTC. It specifies CASSLVPGPSYEQYF.

This clone was found a few times. This chain uses TRBV28 with TRBJ1-5; TRBD1 agrees at 7 bases. In germline, CDR1 is MDHEN, CDR2 SYDVKM. V lost 5 bases to trimming and J lost 2 bases; unmatched junction nucleotides: 6. This CDR3 is built from 15 residues. CDR3 coding DNA: TGTGCCAGCAGTAGAGGGGGCGCGGGCAATCAGCCCCAGCATTTT. As protein: CASSRGGAGNQPQHF.

The CDR3 is CASSREGSNYGYTF. The CDR3 DNA reads as TGCGCCAGCAGCCGGGAGGGCTCCAACTATGGCTACACCTTC. V is TRBV5-1 and J is TRBJ1-2; D is undetermined. The CDR3 contains 14 residues. The ends were cut back, 4 bases at V and 2 bases at J, with 12 bases in the middle. The germline gives CDR1 SGHRS, CDR2 YFSETQ.

The J gene is TRBJ1-1, the V gene TRBV28, with 11 bases matching TRBD1. V dropped 6 bases and J dropped 2; count of bases not matched to a gene: 2. The V gene's germline CDR1 is MDHEN and CDR2 SYDVKM. This CDR3 is 14 amino acids long. CDR3 residues: CASSWTGGNTEAFF. The CDR3 nucleotides read TGTGCCAGCAGCTGGACAGGGGGCAACACTGAAGCTTTCTTT.

CDR3 loop: CSVVRGNGDEQYF. The CDR3 DNA follows: TGCAGCGTTGTACGCGGGAATGGGGACGAGCAGTACTTC. The V gene is TRBV29-1, the J gene TRBJ2-7; tentatively, D is TRBD2 (6 bases). Germline CDR1 and CDR2: SQVTM and ANQGSEA. Trimming pared 4 bases from V and 5 bases from J, leaving 15 bases between. There are 13 residues in the CDR3.